This T cell receptor (beta chain) came from a study of CD8+CD57+ T cells in acquired aplastic anemia. Details on this clonotype: Its antigen is as yet unknown.

Sequencing was done on patients that had shown CD8+CD57+ cell expansion by flow cytometry. Genomic DNA was employed as the template in profiling TCR beta VDJ and CDR3. One entry per CDR3 protein, called by TCRdb with MiXCR from the reads. The sample includes around 500,000 distinct CDR3 sequences, around 30% of them seen just once. Broader study findings: No significant difference in CD8+ Simpson's diversity was found between patients and controls.

The sequence came from a human donor with aplastic anemia. Sequencing was done on a sample of sorted CD4+, CD8+, or CD8+CD57+ T cells (not recorded which) from PBMCs.

The chain's CDR3 is CASSTLQTSSYNSPLHF. CDR3 in DNA: TGTGCCAGCAGTACCCTACAGACGAGCTCCTATAATTCACCCCTCCACTTT. The V call is TRBV27, the J call TRBJ1-6, with D unresolved. The CDR3 sequence is 17 residues long. The V gene's germline CDR1 is MNHEY and CDR2 SMNVEV (reference sequence). V dropped 5 bases and J dropped 0 bases, with 14 bases sitting between them.